Listed here are 22 T cell receptor beta chains from one sample, sequenced in a study of blood T cell repertoires in COVID-19. The table came from immunoSEQ multiplex PCR; TCRdb's copy has only in-frame clones and leaves some out. Here the sample spans about 320,000 clones, 65% to 90% being singletons. Sequencing was done on a sample of peripheral blood. The source of these receptors is a human donor in a cohort sampled during active COVID-19.

This sequence joins TRBV2 and TRBJ2-5; TRBD2 aligns across 7 bases. V gave up 1 base and J gave up 5 bases; unmatched junction bases: 4. CDR1 is SNHLY, CDR2 FYNNEI, per germline. The CDR3 has 14 residues. The CDR3 reads CASSEGGGVETQYF. The CDR3 nucleotides read TGTGCCAGCAGTGAAGGGGGGGGAGTCGAGACCCAGTACTTC.

This chain connects TRBV3-1 (or the pseudogene TRBV3-2) to TRBJ2-7, with 7 nucleotides matching TRBD1. The CDR3 loop spans 14 amino acids. Trimming took 5 bases from V and 5 from J; bases not matched to a gene: 9. The germline gives CDR1 LGHDT, CDR2 YNNKEL (reference sequence). CDR3 sequence reads: CASSLMTGSHEQYF. DNA of the CDR3: TGTGCCAGCAGCTTAATGACAGGGTCCCACGAGCAGTACTTC.

The V and J genes are TRBV12-3 or TRBV12-4 and TRBJ2-7; weak D call: TRBD1 (7 bases). This CDR3 comprises 13 residues. Trimming took off 6 bases at V and 8 bases at J, with 17 bases between the two ends. The CDR3 reads CASSPDRAGKQYF. DNA for the CDR3: TGTGCCAGCAGCCCCGACAGGGCGGGAAAGCAGTACTTC.

The chain couples TRBV5-8 to TRBJ1-2, with TRBD1 matching 10 bases. Germline CDR1 reads SGHTS; CDR2 reads YDEGEE. Unmatched junction bases numbered 6, after V lost 4 bases and J lost 3 bases. The CDR3 is 15 residues long. DNA for the CDR3: TGTGCCAGCAGCCCGCAGGGACAGGGGCACTATGGCTACACCTTC. Its translation is CASSPQGQGHYGYTF. Full variable domain (rest looked up from reference TRBV5-8 and TRBJ1-2): EAGVTQSPTHLIKTRGQQATLRCSPISGHTSVYWYQQALGLGLQFLLWYDEGEERNRGNFPPRFSGRQFPNYSSELNVNALELEDSALYLCASSPQGQGHYGYTFGSGTRLTVV.

The rearrangement uses TRBV9 and TRBJ1-1, with TRBD1 matching over 9 bases. After removal of 0 bases from V and 11 bases from J, the junction contained 8 bases not matched to a gene. This CDR3 spans 14 amino acids. Germline loops: CDR1 SGDLS, CDR2 YYNGEE. The CDR3 DNA reads as TGTGCCAGCAGCGTAGAGGGGGGACAGGGTCTCGCTTTCTTT. Translated, it gives CASSVEGGQGLAFF.

This clone has just one count. The gene calls are TRBV15 and TRBJ2-2; tentatively, D is TRBD2 (6 bases). Looked up from germline, CDR1 is LNHNV and CDR2 is YYDKDF (reference sequence). Trimming left V 6 bases short and J 4 bases short, with 12 bases between. The CDR3 extends over 14 amino acids. The CDR3 DNA reads as TGTGCCACCAGGACTAGAAGCGGCACCGGGGAGCTGTTTTTT. Amino acids: CATRTRSGTGELFF.

This clone was found many times. CDR3 sequence reads: CASSLPTWGNGYTF. The DNA of the CDR3 is TGTGCCAGCAGCTTGCCTACGTGGGGCAATGGCTACACCTTC. The gene calls are TRBV5-6 and TRBJ1-2, with D tentatively TRBD1 (5 bases). Trimming pared 1 base from V and 6 bases from J, leaving 13 bases between. Germline CDR1 reads SGHDT; CDR2 reads YYEEEE. The CDR3 is 14 residues long. Using reference TRBV5-6 and TRBJ1-2 for the parts outside the CDR3, the full variable domain is DAGVTQSPTHLIKTRGQQVTLRCSPKSGHDTVSWYQQALGQGPQFIFQYYEEEERQRGNFPDRFSGHQFPNYSSELNVNALLLGDSALYLCASSLPTWGNGYTFGSGTRLTVV.

This clone was seen repeatedly, ten times or more. The chain has TRBV5-5 and TRBJ2-7; a possible D gene is TRBD2 (6 bases). This CDR3 contains 15 residues. Germline V gene data show CDR1 as SGHKS and CDR2 as YYEKEE (reference sequence). The V gene lost 0 bases and the J gene lost 5 bases, with 15 bases spanning the gap. The CDR3 spells CASSLAGTRADEQYF. The CDR3 region has the DNA TGTGCCAGCAGCTTGGCCGGGACTCGGGCGGACGAGCAGTACTTC.

This clone was counted only a few times. The rearrangement links TRBV4-1 to TRBJ1-5, with 9 nucleotides matching TRBD1. The CDR3 totals 15 residues. The V and J ends lost 0 bases and 7 bases, in that order; junction bases with no gene match: 4. The germline V gene encodes CDR1 MGHRA and CDR2 YSYEKL. The CDR3 here is CASSQEDRGFQPQHF. CDR3 DNA: TGCGCCAGCAGCCAAGAGGACAGGGGATTCCAGCCCCAGCATTTT.

The genes are TRBV5-8 and TRBJ1-5; 7 bases map to TRBD1. V was pared by 4 bases and J by 4 bases, with 2 bases of the junction left unmatched. The CDR3 sequence is 13 residues long. Germline V gives CDR1 SGHTS, CDR2 YDEGEE. This CDR3 is CASSHRGNQPQHF. CDR3 bases: TGTGCCAGCAGCCACAGGGGAAATCAGCCCCAGCATTTT.

This rearrangement joins TRBV9 to TRBJ1-2; D possibly corresponds to TRBD1 (6 bases). V gave up 0 bases and J gave up 1 base, with 16 bases separating them. This CDR3 is built from 17 residues. The germline V gene has CDR1 SGDLS and CDR2 YYNGEE. The CDR3 loop reads CASSVAGQGPINYGYTF. CDR3 nucleotides: TGTGCCAGCAGCGTAGCCGGCCAGGGGCCGATTAACTATGGCTACACCTTC.

Remarks on this clone: This specimen includes other DNA sequences encoding the same CDR3. The chain is built from TRBV20-1 and TRBJ2-7; the D gene is possibly TRBD2 (5 bases). V lost 6 bases to trimming and J lost 4 bases, with 10 bases between them. The germline V gene has CDR1 DFQATT and CDR2 SNEGSKA (reference sequence). The CDR3 spans 11 residues. The CDR3 reads CSAERGYEQYF. The CDR3 DNA reads as TGCAGTGCAGAACGAGGGTACGAGCAGTACTTC.

This clone was counted a single time. V usage is TRBV5-1 and J usage is TRBJ1-2; 8 positions agree with TRBD1. Germline loops: CDR1 SGHRS, CDR2 YFSETQ. The junction had 4 bases not matched to a gene; V was cut back by 3 bases and J by 0 bases. The CDR3 contains 15 residues. CDR3: CASSWGQATNYGYTF. DNA of the CDR3: TGCGCCAGCAGCTGGGGACAGGCCACTAACTATGGCTACACCTTC. The variable domain in full, with the rest retrieved from reference TRBV5-1 and TRBJ1-2, is KAGVTQTPRYLIKTRGQQVTLSCSPISGHRSVSWYQQTPGQGLQFLFEYFSETQRNKGNFPGRFSGRQFSNSRSEMNVSTLELGDSALYLCASSWGQATNYGYTFGSGTRLTVV.

The V gene is TRBV7-9, the J gene TRBJ2-2; 13 positions match TRBD2. This CDR3 region has 18 residues. CDR1 SEHNR and CDR2 FQNEAQ come from the germline V gene (reference sequence). V shed 7 bases, J shed 5 bases, and the junction held 13 bases outside the gene matches. Written as DNA, the CDR3 is TGTGCCAGCACCGGCGGGGATTGGACTAGCGGGGGAACCGGGGAGCTGTTTTTT. Translating it yields CASTGGDWTSGGTGELFF.

The J gene is TRBJ1-5, the V gene TRBV19, with 7 bases that match TRBD1. The CDR3 is 14 amino acids. The germline V gene has CDR1 LNHDA and CDR2 SQIVND (reference sequence). After removal of 6 bases from V and 6 bases from J, the junction contained 8 bases not matched to a gene. CDR3 region: CASRNRQGVQPQHF. In nucleotides, the CDR3 is TGTGCCAGTAGAAACCGACAGGGTGTTCAGCCCCAGCATTTT.

The V and J genes are TRBV6-1 and TRBJ2-2; D may be TRBD2 (5 bases). Germline CDR1 reads MNHNS; CDR2 reads SASEGT. V gave up 0 bases and J gave up 6 bases, with 11 bases separating them. The CDR3 is 15 amino acids. The DNA for the CDR3 is TGTGCCAGCAGTGAAGCTCTAGGAGGTGCCGGGGAGCTGTTTTTT. Amino acid sequence: CASSEALGGAGELFF.

This chain connects TRBV4-2 to TRBJ2-4, with 7 bases lining up with TRBD2. The V and J ends lost 3 bases and 5 bases, in that order; junction bases with no gene match: 7. Germline V gives CDR1 LGHNA, CDR2 YNFKEQ. The CDR3 has 15 residues. Here the CDR3 reads CASSHPSGRENIQYF. Here the CDR3 DNA reads TGTGCCAGCAGCCACCCTAGCGGAAGGGAAAACATTCAGTACTTC.

The genes are TRBV5-4 and TRBJ2-1; 9 bases line up with TRBD1. This CDR3 comprises 15 residues. Germline loops: CDR1 SGHNT, CDR2 YYREEE (reference sequence). J gave up 7 bases and V 4 bases, and 9 bases lay outside the gene matches. The CDR3 spells CASSGGQGIGNEQFF. Here the CDR3 DNA reads TGTGCCAGCAGCGGGGGACAGGGAATCGGGAATGAGCAGTTCTTC.

The chain has TRBV28 and TRBJ2-1; 13 nucleotides align to TRBD2. Per the germline V gene, CDR1 is MDHEN and CDR2 is SYDVKM. V trimming: 7 bases; J trimming: 10 bases; junction bases outside the gene matches: 22. The CDR3 is 19 amino acids. Here the CDR3 DNA reads TGTGCCAGCACCCCCGATGGACTAGCGGGGGTTACGGAACAATGGGAGCAGTTCTTC. Its translation is CASTPDGLAGVTEQWEQFF.

The V call is TRBV27, the J call TRBJ2-7; tentatively, D is TRBD1 (5 bases). The germline CDR1 and CDR2 sequences are MNHEY and SMNVEV (reference sequence). V was cut by 4 bases and J by 5 bases, with 12 bases left in between. CDR3 length equals 13 residues. Written as DNA, the CDR3 is TGTGCCAGCAGTTCTTTCAGGGTAAACGAGCAGTACTTC. Amino acid sequence: CASSSFRVNEQYF.

The chain couples TRBV10-1 to TRBJ2-3; the match to TRBD1 covers 9 bases. This CDR3 region has 17 residues. Germline-derived CDR1 and CDR2 are WNHNN and SYGVQD (reference sequence). V lost 3 bases, J lost 3 bases, and 10 bases stayed unmatched. The CDR3 nucleotides read TGCGCCAGCAGTGATGTTGGGGACAGGGTGCGAACAGATACGCAGTATTTT. The encoded protein is CASSDVGDRVRTDTQYF.

The V call is TRBV6-5, the J call TRBJ1-2; TRBD1 matches at 8 bases. CDR1 is MNHEY, CDR2 SVGAGI, per germline. Trimming removed 2 bases from V and 6 bases from J; junction bases left unmatched: 8. CDR3 length equals 15 residues. CDR3 sequence (DNA): TGTGCCAGCAGTTACGCGGACAGGGTGAGCAATGGCTACACCTTC. Encoded protein: CASSYADRVSNGYTF.